This T cell receptor beta chain derives from a study of OX40 agonist ivuxolimab in advanced cancers. On the study more broadly: Patient treatment consisted of intravenous ivuxolimab administration every 2 weeks at 0.01 to 10 mg/kg. Having had anti-PD-1, anti-PD-L1 or anti-CTLA-4 therapy before was allowed, and roughly 40% had some.

Clones were sequenced by immunoSEQ multiplex PCR, and TCRdb holds only the in-frame ones, with some missing. The table has 100,000 or so clones, just over 85% seen once; the top ten hold about 2%. Notes on the study in general: The average count of expanded clones was higher among CD8+ T cells than among CD4+.

This clone was counted only a few times. What it binds is unknown. Material: CD4+ or CD8+ T cells sorted from blood, obtained in a trial of the OX40 agonist ivuxolimab. The receptor was isolated from an adult with an advanced solid tumor such as melanoma, head and neck, liver or kidney cancer.

The CDR3 loop reads CASQGASGYTF. The DNA of the CDR3 is TGTGCCAGCCAGGGGGCGAGTGGCTACACCTTC. V usage is TRBV2 and J usage is TRBJ1-2, with 8 bases that match TRBD1. Trimming took 8 bases from V and 7 from J; bases not matched to a gene: 3. Germline lookup yields CDR1 SNHLY and CDR2 FYNNEI. The CDR3 length is 11 residues.